The present T cell receptor (beta chain) was sequenced within a study of circulating and synovial CD4+ cells in juvenile arthritis. Study-wide findings and caveats: Circulating pathogenic-like lymphocytes shared a substantially higher fraction of CDR3 sequences with synovium than bulk blood.

Donors were patients with active juvenile idiopathic arthritis. This clone is a singleton in its sample. Its specificity is not known. Data came from immunoSEQ multiplex PCR; TCRdb stores just in-frame clones and leaves some out. The sample holds about 14,000 clones; approximately 88% are singletons and the top ten take over 3.5%. V gave up 0 bases and J gave up 7 bases; unmatched junction bases: 8. The germline gives CDR1 MGHRA, CDR2 YSYEKL. The CDR3 runs 15 residues. V usage is TRBV4-1 and J usage is TRBJ1-1; 7 positions match TRBD1. The sequence was collected from a human patient with juvenile idiopathic arthritis. Some clones in this sample may be carry-over from other donors' samples. The sample was CD4+ T cells from synovial fluid. Here the CDR3 reads CASSQEEGARGEAFF. The CDR3 DNA reads TGCGCCAGCAGCCAAGAGGAGGGGGCGAGGGGTGAAGCTTTCTTT.